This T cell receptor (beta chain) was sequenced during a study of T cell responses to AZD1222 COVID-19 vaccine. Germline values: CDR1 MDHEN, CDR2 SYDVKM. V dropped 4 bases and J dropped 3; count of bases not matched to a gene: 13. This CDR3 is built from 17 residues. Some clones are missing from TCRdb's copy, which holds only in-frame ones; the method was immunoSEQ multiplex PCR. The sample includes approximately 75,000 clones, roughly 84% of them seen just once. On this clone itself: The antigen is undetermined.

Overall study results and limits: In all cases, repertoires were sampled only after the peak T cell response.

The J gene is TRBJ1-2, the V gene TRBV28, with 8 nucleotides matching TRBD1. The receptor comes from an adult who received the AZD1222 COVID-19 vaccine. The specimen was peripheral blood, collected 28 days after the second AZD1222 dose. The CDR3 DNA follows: TGTGCCAGCAGTTCCCCGGACAGGGCTTTTGTACACTATGGCTACACCTTC. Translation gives CASSSPDRAFVHYGYTF.